Below are 21 T cell receptor beta chains sequenced from a single sample in a study of response to subunit inactivated influenza vaccine. TCRdb fed the RT-PCR reads into MiXCR, producing one record per CDR3 protein. This table has 540,000 or so distinct CDR3 sequences, approximately 13% appearing once. The sample consisted of PBMCs from blood, taken 40 to 50 days after vaccination. The receptors stem from a man over 45 who received an inactivated influenza vaccine.

This clonotype occurred a few times. The CDR3 region is CSARADQASTDTQYF. The CDR3 region has the DNA TGCAGTGCTAGAGCGGATCAGGCTAGCACAGATACGCAGTATTTT. The gene calls are TRBV20-1 and TRBJ2-3; D is undetermined. Trimming cost V 1 base and J 0 bases, with 11 bases left between them. Germline assignment: CDR1 DFQATT and CDR2 SNEGSKA (reference sequence). The CDR3 is made up of 15 amino acids.

In its sample, this clonotype was seen a few times. This chain uses TRBV5-6 with TRBJ2-5; D is ambiguous. The germline V and J ends were trimmed by 3 bases and 4 bases, with 10 bases remaining between them. CDR3 length equals 13 residues. CDR1 SGHDT and CDR2 YYEEEE come from the germline V gene. The CDR3 region has the DNA TGTGCCAGCAGCTCGGTAATGCGAGAGACCCAGTACTTC. Protein product: CASSSVMRETQYF.

The V gene is TRBV7-2, the J gene TRBJ2-3; possibly TRBD1 for D (6 bases). Trimming stripped 2 bases from V and 6 bases from J, with 12 bases between. The CDR3 extends over 14 amino acids. The V gene's germline CDR1 is SGHTA and CDR2 FQGNSA. The CDR3 region is CASSLTGPGDTQYF. The DNA of the CDR3 is TGTGCCAGCAGCTTAACAGGGCCGGGGGATACGCAGTATTTT.

There are many counts of this clonotype. The chain combines TRBV11-2 with TRBJ2-4, with 7 bases aligning to TRBD2. The germline V gene has CDR1 SGHAT and CDR2 FQNNGV. With 4 bases clipped from V and 4 bases from J, the junction kept 4 bases outside the gene matches. This CDR3 comprises 14 residues. The CDR3 coding sequence is TGTGCCAGCAGCTCTTGGCGGGGGAAAAACATTCAGTACTTC. Its protein is CASSSWRGKNIQYF.

In this sample, this clonotype turned up a few times. The chain links TRBV7-3 to TRBJ2-5; 8 bases align to TRBD1. The V gene end was trimmed by 1 base and the J gene end by 5 bases; junction bases not matched to a gene: 6. The CDR3 has 15 residues. The germline gives CDR1 SGHTA, CDR2 FQGTGA. In DNA, the CDR3 is TGTGCCAGCAGCTTAAAGCAGGGGGCTCCCGAGACCCAGTACTTC. Translation: CASSLKQGAPETQYF.

This clonotype was seen at least ten times. This chain uses TRBV4-1 with TRBJ2-1; 7 bases map to TRBD2. This CDR3 is 15 amino acids long. V dropped 4 bases and J dropped 3; count of bases not matched to a gene: 6. Germline V CDR1 and CDR2: MGHRA, YSYEKL. CDR3 residues: CASSRGGSNYNEQFF. CDR3 sequence (DNA): TGCGCCAGCAGCCGCGGGGGTTCCAACTACAATGAGCAGTTCTTC.

This clonotype was counted many times. The chain links TRBV2 to TRBJ2-1, with 15 bases identical to TRBD2. V shed 6 bases, J shed 13 bases, and the junction held 7 bases outside the gene matches. Germline V lookup: CDR1 SNHLY, CDR2 FYNNEI. This CDR3 comprises 14 residues. Here the CDR3 DNA reads TGTGCCAGCAGCCGCGGGACTAGCGGGGGGTTACAGTTCTTC. It yields the protein CASSRGTSGGLQFF. Combining the CDR3 with reference TRBV2 and TRBJ2-1 gives the whole variable domain EPEVTQTPSHQVTQMGQEVILRCVPISNHLYFYWYRQILGQKVEFLVSFYNNEISEKSEIFDDQFSVERPDGSNFTLKIRSTKLEDSAMYFCASSRGTSGGLQFFGPGTRLTVL.

Only a few counts were recorded for this clonotype. This chain connects TRBV12-3 or TRBV12-4 to TRBJ2-5; D remains ambiguous. This CDR3 region has 13 residues. Deletions cut 2 bases from V and 4 bases from J, with 8 bases between. The CDR3 spells CASSLSFGETQYF. CDR3 in DNA: TGTGCCAGCAGTTTAAGTTTTGGAGAGACCCAGTACTTC.

This clonotype has ten or more counts. The V call is TRBV20-1, the J call TRBJ2-3; 12 nucleotides match TRBD2. The CDR3 is made up of 14 amino acids. Germline CDR1 is DFQATT and CDR2 is SNEGSKA (reference sequence). The V segment lost 7 bases and the J segment 4 bases; nucleotides outside the gene matches: 6. DNA of the CDR3: TGCAGTGTCCCTAGCGGGAGGGGCCCAGATACGCAGTATTTT. It codes for CSVPSGRGPDTQYF.

The chain combines TRBV2 with TRBJ2-7, with 11 positions matching TRBD2. Germline-derived CDR1 and CDR2 are SNHLY and FYNNEI. The CDR3 sequence is 15 residues long. V lost 6 bases and J lost 4; bases outside the gene matches: 8. The CDR3 DNA is TGTGCCAGCAGAGTAGCGGGAGGGCCGGGTTACGAGCAGTACTTC. This gives the protein CASRVAGGPGYEQYF.

This clonotype was counted many times. The V gene is TRBV7-2, the J gene TRBJ2-1; 8 nucleotides align to TRBD1. In germline, CDR1 is SGHTA, CDR2 FQGNSA. This CDR3 is 16 amino acids long. V lost 1 base and J lost 0; bases outside the gene matches: 2. The DNA for the CDR3 is TGTGCCAGCAGCTTAGACGGGACAGGCTCCTACAATGAGCAGTTCTTC. Protein sequence: CASSLDGTGSYNEQFF. The full variable domain, its missing parts supplied by reference TRBV7-2 and TRBJ2-1, is GAGVSQSPSNKVTEKGKDVELRCDPISGHTALYWYRQSLGQGLEFLIYFQGNSAPDKSGLPSDRFSAERTGGSVSTLTIQRTQQEDSAVYLCASSLDGTGSYNEQFFGPGTRLTVL.

V gene TRBV25-1 combines with J gene TRBJ2-7, with TRBD2 matching 11 bases. Trimming took 3 bases from V and 6 from J; bases not matched to a gene: 4. Looked up from germline, CDR1 is MGHDK and CDR2 is SYGVNS. CDR3 size: 14 residues. Written as DNA, the CDR3 is TGTGCCAGCAGTGATCCGGGACTAGCGGCCGAGCAGTACTTC. It translates to CASSDPGLAAEQYF.

This clonotype was counted a few times. The CDR3 sequence: CASSPIAGPYNEQFF. The CDR3 DNA is TGTGCCAGCAGTCCTATAGCGGGCCCCTACAATGAGCAGTTCTTC. This chain links TRBV12-3 or TRBV12-4 with TRBJ2-1; the match to TRBD2 covers 7 bases. V lost 5 bases to trimming and J lost 2 bases; unmatched junction nucleotides: 6. This CDR3 has 15 residues.

This clonotype has more than one count but fewer than ten. The rearrangement links TRBV28 to TRBJ1-1, with 7 bases that match TRBD1. The V and J ends lost 2 bases and 10 bases, in that order; junction bases with no gene match: 7. CDR1 is MDHEN, CDR2 SYDVKM, per germline. The CDR3 consists of 13 residues. CDR3 sequence (DNA): TGTGCCAGCAGTTTAGTGGGGGCAGGGGGAGCTTTCTTT. Encoded protein: CASSLVGAGGAFF.

On this clonotype itself: The junction and the germline gene differ at one end; a read error may be behind it. This chain connects TRBV20-1 to TRBJ2-1; 14 positions agree with TRBD2. There are 15 residues in the CDR3. CDR1 and CDR2 (germline): DFQATT, SNEGSKA (reference sequence). CDR3 residues: CCAREPGLAGDEQFF. The CDR3 coding sequence is TGCTGTGCTAGAGAGCCGGGACTAGCGGGGGATGAGCAGTTCTTC.

The chain couples TRBV6-1 to TRBJ2-3, with TRBD2 matching 8 bases. The CDR3 runs to 17 residues. The junction had 16 bases not matched to a gene; V was cut back by 6 bases and J by 5 bases. Germline CDR1 is MNHNS and CDR2 is SASEGT. CDR3: CASSHGTRVQGRDTQYF. CDR3 DNA sequence: TGTGCCAGCAGCCATGGGACTAGGGTCCAAGGTAGAGATACGCAGTATTTT.

The chain combines TRBV20-1 with TRBJ2-7; perhaps TRBD1 as D (7 bases). Deletions cut 1 base from V and 6 bases from J, with 19 bases between. Germline V gives CDR1 DFQATT, CDR2 SNEGSKA (reference sequence). The CDR3 contains 15 residues. DNA of the CDR3: TGCAGTGCTAGAGCCTTCCGGGACTGGGACAGCGAGCAGTACTTC. Its translation: CSARAFRDWDSEQYF.

This sequence joins TRBV4-2 and TRBJ2-2, with 9 bases lining up with TRBD1. Germline trimming cut 5 bases from V and 0 bases from J; bases unmatched to any gene: 13. Looked up from germline, CDR1 is LGHNA and CDR2 is YNFKEQ. The CDR3 is made up of 19 amino acids. CDR3 DNA sequence: TGTGCCAGCAGCATCAGACAGGGGGTAACGGTCGCGAACACCGGGGAGCTGTTTTTT. Protein sequence: CASSIRQGVTVANTGELFF.

This clonotype occurred a few times. The chain joins TRBV6-4 to TRBJ2-3, with 7 bases aligning to TRBD1. The junction had 9 bases not matched to a gene; V was cut back by 6 bases and J by 0 bases. Germline values: CDR1 MRHNA, CDR2 SNTAGT. The CDR3 length is 16 residues. This CDR3 reads CASSETTGASTDTQYF. The CDR3 DNA follows: TGTGCCAGCAGCGAAACTACAGGGGCGAGCACAGATACGCAGTATTTT.

Details on this clonotype: Being one base from a much bigger clone, this may be a read error. V and J are TRBV10-3 and TRBJ2-3; TRBD1 is a possible D gene (5 bases). Trimming cost V 10 bases and J 1 base, with 9 bases left between them. CDR1 ENHRY and CDR2 SYGVKD come from the germline V gene. CDR3 length equals 12 residues. The CDR3 region has the DNA TGTGCCAACAGGTATGGCACAGATACGCAGTATTTT. Translating gives CANRYGTDTQYF.

This clonotype was counted between two and nine times. The V call is TRBV5-1, the J call TRBJ2-7; 10 bases line up with TRBD2. The CDR3 spans 16 residues. Germline assignment: CDR1 SGHRS and CDR2 YFSETQ. V lost 4 bases to trimming and J lost 2 bases; unmatched junction nucleotides: 9. CDR3 DNA: TGCGCCAGCAGCCCACACGAGCGGGAGGGTGCCTACGAGCAGTACTTC. It translates to CASSPHEREGAYEQYF.